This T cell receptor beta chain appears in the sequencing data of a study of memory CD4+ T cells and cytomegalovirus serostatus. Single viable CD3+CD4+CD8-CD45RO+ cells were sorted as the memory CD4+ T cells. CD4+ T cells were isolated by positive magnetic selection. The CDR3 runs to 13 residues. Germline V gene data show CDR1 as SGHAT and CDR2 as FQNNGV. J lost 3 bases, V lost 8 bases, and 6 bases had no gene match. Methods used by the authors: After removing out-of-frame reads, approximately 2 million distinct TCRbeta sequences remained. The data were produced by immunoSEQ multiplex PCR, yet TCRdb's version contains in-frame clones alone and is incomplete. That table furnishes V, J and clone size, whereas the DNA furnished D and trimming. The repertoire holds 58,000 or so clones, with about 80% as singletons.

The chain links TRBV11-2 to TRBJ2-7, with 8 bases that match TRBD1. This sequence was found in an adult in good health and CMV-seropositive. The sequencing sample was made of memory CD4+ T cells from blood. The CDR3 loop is CASRRTGYYEQYF. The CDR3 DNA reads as TGTGCCAGCCGACGGACAGGGTACTACGAGCAGTACTTC.